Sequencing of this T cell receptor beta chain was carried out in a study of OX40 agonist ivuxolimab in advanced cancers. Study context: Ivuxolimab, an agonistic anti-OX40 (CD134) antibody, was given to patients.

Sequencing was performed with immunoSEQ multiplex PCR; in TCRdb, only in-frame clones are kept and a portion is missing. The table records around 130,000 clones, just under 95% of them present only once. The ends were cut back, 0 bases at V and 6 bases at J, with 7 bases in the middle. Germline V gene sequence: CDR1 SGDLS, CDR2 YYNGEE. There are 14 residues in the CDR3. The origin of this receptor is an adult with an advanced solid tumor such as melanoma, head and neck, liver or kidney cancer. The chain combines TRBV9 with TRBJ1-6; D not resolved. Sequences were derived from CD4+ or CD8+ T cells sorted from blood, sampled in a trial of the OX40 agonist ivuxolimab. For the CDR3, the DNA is TGTGCCAGCAGCGTAGATCAATTTAATTCACCCCTCCACTTT. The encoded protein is CASSVDQFNSPLHF.